The clone carrying this T cell receptor beta chain was found once. This sample was taken from a study of blood T cell repertoires in COVID-19. Some clones are missing from TCRdb's copy, which holds only in-frame ones; the method was immunoSEQ multiplex PCR. The sample shows roughly 110,000 clones, 84% of them seen only once. Looked up from germline, CDR1 is SGHRS and CDR2 is YFSETQ. This CDR3 region has 20 residues. The trim removed 4 bases at V and 1 base at J, leaving 13 bases unmatched. The sequence came from a human donor in a cohort sampled during active COVID-19. What was sequenced was peripheral blood. The chain is built from TRBV5-1 and TRBJ2-1; TRBD2 matches 14 bases. CDR3 protein: CASSLTTGTSGGRSYNEQFF. The CDR3 coding sequence is TGCGCCAGCAGCCTCACTACCGGGACTAGCGGGGGAAGATCCTACAATGAGCAGTTCTTC.